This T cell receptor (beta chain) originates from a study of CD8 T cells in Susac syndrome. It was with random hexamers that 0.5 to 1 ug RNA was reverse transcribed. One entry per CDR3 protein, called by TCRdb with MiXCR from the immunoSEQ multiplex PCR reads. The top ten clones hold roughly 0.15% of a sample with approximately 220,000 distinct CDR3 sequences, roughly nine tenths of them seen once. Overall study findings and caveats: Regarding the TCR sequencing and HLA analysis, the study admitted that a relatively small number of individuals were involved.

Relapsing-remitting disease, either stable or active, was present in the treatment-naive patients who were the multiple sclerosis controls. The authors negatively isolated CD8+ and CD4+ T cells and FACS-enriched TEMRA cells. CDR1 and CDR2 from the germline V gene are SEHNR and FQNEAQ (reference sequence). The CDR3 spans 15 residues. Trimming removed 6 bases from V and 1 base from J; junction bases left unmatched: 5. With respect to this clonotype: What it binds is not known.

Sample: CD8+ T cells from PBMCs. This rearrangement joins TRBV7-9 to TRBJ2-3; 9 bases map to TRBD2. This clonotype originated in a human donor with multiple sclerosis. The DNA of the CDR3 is TGTGCCAGCAGAGCTTCTAGCGGGGGCACAGATACGCAGTATTTT. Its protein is CASRASSGGTDTQYF.